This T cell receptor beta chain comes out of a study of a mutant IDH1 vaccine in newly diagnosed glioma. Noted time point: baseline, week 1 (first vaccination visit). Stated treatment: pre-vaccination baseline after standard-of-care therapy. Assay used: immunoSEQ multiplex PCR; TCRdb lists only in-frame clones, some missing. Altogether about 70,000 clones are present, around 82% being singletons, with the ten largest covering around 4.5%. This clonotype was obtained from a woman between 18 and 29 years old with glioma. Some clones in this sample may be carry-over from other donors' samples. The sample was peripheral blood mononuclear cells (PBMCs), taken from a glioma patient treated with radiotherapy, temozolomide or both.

CDR3 nucleotides: TGCGCCAGCAGCTCACACAGGGGCTCCTATAATTCACCCCTCCACTTT. As protein: CASSSHRGSYNSPLHF. The chain employs TRBV5-1 and TRBJ1-6, with 7 bases identical to TRBD1. Losses at the gene ends were 3 bases for V and 0 bases for J; bases not matched to a gene: 3. CDR3 length: 16 amino acids. Germline CDR1 and CDR2: SGHRS and YFSETQ.